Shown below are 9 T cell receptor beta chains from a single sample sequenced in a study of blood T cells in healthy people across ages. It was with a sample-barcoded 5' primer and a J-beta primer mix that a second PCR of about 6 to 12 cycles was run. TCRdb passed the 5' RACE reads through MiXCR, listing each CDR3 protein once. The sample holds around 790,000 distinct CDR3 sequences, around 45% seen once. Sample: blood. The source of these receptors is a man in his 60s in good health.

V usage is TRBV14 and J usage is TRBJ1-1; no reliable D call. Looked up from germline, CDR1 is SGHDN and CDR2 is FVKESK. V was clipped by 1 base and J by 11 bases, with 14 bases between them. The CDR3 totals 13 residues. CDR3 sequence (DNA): TGTGCCAGCAGCCAAGTACCGGGCACAAGCGCTTTCTTT. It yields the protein CASSQVPGTSAFF.

CDR3 DNA sequence: TGTGCCACCAGTGACGGGACTGAGCAGTTCTTC. This codes for CATSDGTEQFF. The chain carries TRBV24-1 and TRBJ2-1, with D possibly being TRBD1 or TRBD2 (5 bases each). The CDR3 length is 11 residues. Deletions cut 4 bases from V and 9 bases from J, with 6 bases between. Germline CDR1 is KGHDR and CDR2 is SFDVKD.

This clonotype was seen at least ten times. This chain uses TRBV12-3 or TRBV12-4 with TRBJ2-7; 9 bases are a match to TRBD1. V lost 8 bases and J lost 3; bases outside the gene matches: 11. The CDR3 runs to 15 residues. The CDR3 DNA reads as TGTGCCAGCTCCTCCCCAGGACAGGGGCACTACGAGCAGTACTTC. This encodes CASSSPGQGHYEQYF.

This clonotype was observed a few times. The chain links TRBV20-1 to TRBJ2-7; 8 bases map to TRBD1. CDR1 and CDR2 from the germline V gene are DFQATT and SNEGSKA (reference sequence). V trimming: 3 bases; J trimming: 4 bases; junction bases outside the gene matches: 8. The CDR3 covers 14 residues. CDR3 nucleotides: TGCAGTGCTAGCAGGGGGCCCTATATGTACGAGCAGTACTTC. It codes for CSASRGPYMYEQYF.

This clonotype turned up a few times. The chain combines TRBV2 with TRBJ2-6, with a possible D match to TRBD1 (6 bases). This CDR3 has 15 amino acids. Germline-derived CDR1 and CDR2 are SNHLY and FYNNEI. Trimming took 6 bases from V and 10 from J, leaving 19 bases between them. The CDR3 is CASRNQGRSENVLTF. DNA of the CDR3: TGTGCCAGCAGGAATCAGGGGCGATCGGAAAACGTCCTGACTTTC.

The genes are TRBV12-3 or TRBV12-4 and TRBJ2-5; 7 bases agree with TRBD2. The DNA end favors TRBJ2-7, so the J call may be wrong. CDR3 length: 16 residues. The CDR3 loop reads CASSSDWGGPRGEQYF. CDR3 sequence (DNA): TGTGCCAGCAGCAGCGACTGGGGGGGACCTAGGGGCGAGCAGTACTTC.

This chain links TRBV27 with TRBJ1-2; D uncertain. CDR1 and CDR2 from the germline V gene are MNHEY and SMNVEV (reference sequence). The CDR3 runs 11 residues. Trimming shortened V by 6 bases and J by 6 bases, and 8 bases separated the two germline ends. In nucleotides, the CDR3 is TGTGCCAGCAGAGAGGGAAATGGCTACACCTTC. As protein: CASREGNGYTF.

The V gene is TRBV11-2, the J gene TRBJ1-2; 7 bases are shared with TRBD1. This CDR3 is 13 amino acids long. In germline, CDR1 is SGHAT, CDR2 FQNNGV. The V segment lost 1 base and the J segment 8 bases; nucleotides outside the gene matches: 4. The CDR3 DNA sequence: TGTGCCAGCAGCTTAGCAGGGACAGCGGGCTACACCTTC. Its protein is CASSLAGTAGYTF.

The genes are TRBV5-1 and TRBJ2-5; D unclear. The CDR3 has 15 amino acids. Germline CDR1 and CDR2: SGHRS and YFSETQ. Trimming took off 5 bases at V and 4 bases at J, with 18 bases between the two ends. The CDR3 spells CASRTGQALGETQYF. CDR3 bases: TGCGCCAGCAGAACCGGGCAGGCGCTGGGAGAGACCCAGTACTTC. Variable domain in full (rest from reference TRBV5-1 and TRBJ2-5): KAGVTQTPRYLIKTRGQQVTLSCSPISGHRSVSWYQQTPGQGLQFLFEYFSETQRNKGNFPGRFSGRQFSNSRSEMNVSTLELGDSALYLCASRTGQALGETQYFGPGTRLLVL.